These 27 T cell receptor beta chains share one sample of origin, sequenced in a study of T cells in Graves' hyperthyroidism and ophthalmopathy. Template material for amplifying TCR beta CDR3 regions consisted of RNA transcripts. An initial round of RT-PCR targeting the TCR CDR3 relied on the HTBI primer set. TCRdb re-called the multiplex PCR reads through MiXCR, storing one row per CDR3 protein. The sample carries tens of thousands of distinct CDR3 sequences, nearly 45% recorded once. The sample comprised blood. All receptors come from a woman younger than 45 with Graves' hyperthyroidism.

This clonotype was recorded at least ten times. The chain combines TRBV12-3 or TRBV12-4 with TRBJ2-5, with 10 bases fitting TRBD1. J lost 5 bases, V lost 4 bases, and 7 bases had no gene match. The CDR3 runs to 15 residues. In DNA, the CDR3 is TGTGCCAGCAGTTGGGTGACAGGGGGCGAGGAGACCCAGTACTTC. It is translated as CASSWVTGGEETQYF.

In its sample, this clonotype was seen many times. The chain combines TRBV3-1 with TRBJ2-7; D unresolved. Germline V gene data show CDR1 as LGHDT and CDR2 as YNNKEL (reference sequence). V was trimmed by 5 bases and J by 0 bases, leaving 5 bases between them. The CDR3 has 12 amino acids. CDR3: CASSYYSYEQYF. As DNA, the CDR3 is TGTGCCAGCAGCTACTACTCCTACGAGCAGTACTTC.

The table lists this clonotype with many counts. V and J are TRBV29-1 and TRBJ2-7; no definite D call. V lost 4 bases, J lost 2 bases, and 15 bases lay in between. The CDR3 is 14 residues long. Germline assignment: CDR1 SQVTM and CDR2 ANQGSEA. CDR3 coding DNA: TGCAGCGTTGTGTCAGTTTTCAGAACCTACGAGCAGTACTTC. Amino acids: CSVVSVFRTYEQYF.

At least ten counts were recorded for this clonotype. V and J are TRBV28 and TRBJ2-2, with 12 bases that match TRBD2. The V and J ends lost 6 bases and 8 bases, in that order; junction bases with no gene match: 4. The CDR3 covers 14 residues. Germline CDR1 is MDHEN and CDR2 is SYDVKM. The CDR3 DNA sequence: TGTGCCAGCAGACTAGCGGGAGGTACTGGGGAGCTGTTTTTT. Protein sequence: CASRLAGGTGELFF.

The table lists this clonotype with many counts. It is likely a read error, because the conserved phenylalanine at the end of the CDR3 is missing. This chain connects TRBV5-5 to TRBJ2-3; D unclear. The length of the CDR3 is 13 residues. Germline V lookup: CDR1 SGHKS, CDR2 YYEKEE (reference sequence). Trimming took 1 base from V and 6 from J, leaving 9 bases between them. In DNA form, the CDR3 reads TGTGCCAGCAGCTTGTCTCGGCTGGATACGCAGTATTCT. Translated: CASSLSRLDTQYS.

This clonotype appeared many times. This may be a read error: a much more frequent sequence differs by one nucleotide. The chain is built from TRBV7-7 and TRBJ2-7; 9 bases align to TRBD1. The length of the CDR3 is 13 residues. Looked up from germline, CDR1 is SSHAT and CDR2 is FNYEAQ (reference sequence). The CDR3 DNA is TGTGCTAGCAGCCCCCGGGACAGGGACGGGCAGTACTTC. This encodes CASSPRDRDGQYF.

This clonotype was counted a single time. The J gene is TRBJ1-6, the V gene TRBV10-1; D not certain. Trimming left V 7 bases short and J 7 bases short, with 14 bases between. The V gene's germline CDR1 is WNHNN and CDR2 SYGVQD (reference sequence). This CDR3 contains 14 residues. CDR3 region: CASTKGGQNSPLHF. CDR3 nucleotides: TGCGCCAGCACTAAGGGAGGCCAAAATTCACCCCTCCACTTT.

Details on this clonotype: The junction departs from the called germline gene at one end, perhaps through a read error. V and J are TRBV25-1 and TRBJ2-1; 7 bases align to TRBD2. The CDR3 has 12 residues. CDR1 MGHDK and CDR2 SYGVNS come from the germline V gene. CDR3 nucleotide sequence: TGTGCCAGCACGGGGGGTTACAGTGAGCAGTTCTTC. Translated, it gives CASTGGYSEQFF.

This clonotype was recorded at least ten times. The chain carries TRBV6-4 and TRBJ2-7; 8 positions match TRBD1. This CDR3 spans 15 amino acids. V shed 9 bases and J 6 bases; nucleotides not matched to a gene: 16. The germline V gene encodes CDR1 MRHNA and CDR2 SNTAGT. The CDR3 sequence: CARLAGSDRAGEQYF. The CDR3 nucleotides read TGTGCCAGACTTGCCGGATCGGACAGGGCGGGCGAGCAGTACTTC.

The rearrangement uses TRBV9 and TRBJ2-6; D is unclear. Trimming removed 1 base at V and 1 base at J, with 12 bases between. Germline CDR1 SGDLS, CDR2 YYNGEE. This CDR3 is 17 amino acids long. The CDR3 sequence: CASSVRSGTSGANVLTF. In DNA, the CDR3 is TGTGCCAGCAGCGTAAGATCAGGTACATCTGGGGCCAACGTCCTGACTTTC.

V and J are TRBV2 and TRBJ2-5; D may be TRBD2 (5 bases). Trimming pared 6 bases from V and 9 bases from J, leaving 17 bases between. The CDR3 has 13 residues. The germline gives CDR1 SNHLY, CDR2 FYNNEI. The chain's CDR3 is CASSLGRGQPQYF. As DNA, the CDR3 is TGTGCCAGCAGCCTCGGGCGCGGGCAGCCCCAGTACTTC.

V and J are TRBV7-6 and TRBJ2-6; 12 bases map to TRBD2. V lost 5 bases and J lost 0; bases outside the gene matches: 14. CDR1 and CDR2 (germline): SGHVS, FNYEAQ. This CDR3 comprises 21 residues. The CDR3 DNA sequence: TGTGCCAGCAGCGTAGAGGCTAGCGGGAGGGCCTGGAGCTCTGGGGCCAACGTCCTGACTTTC. Translating it yields CASSVEASGRAWSSGANVLTF.

The CDR3 nucleotides are TGTGCCAGCAGCCTAGGAGGGCTCGAGCAGTACTTC. It codes for CASSLGGLEQYF. The chain carries TRBV7-6 and TRBJ2-7, with a possible D match to TRBD2 (6 bases). The germline V and J ends were trimmed by 5 bases and 6 bases, with 11 bases remaining between them. The length of the CDR3 is 12 residues. CDR1 is SGHVS and CDR2 is FNYEAQ in the germline V gene. Full variable domain (missing parts from reference TRBV7-6 and TRBJ2-7): GAGVSQSPRYKVTKRGQDVALRCDPISGHVSLYWYRQALGQGPEFLTYFNYEAQQDKSGLPNDRFSAERPEGSISTLTIQRTEQRDSAMYRCASSLGGLEQYFGPGTRLTVT.

The chain has TRBV9 and TRBJ2-7, with 10 bases lining up with TRBD1. V dropped 0 bases and J dropped 2; count of bases not matched to a gene: 2. The V gene's germline CDR1 is SGDLS and CDR2 YYNGEE. The CDR3 contains 15 residues. The CDR3 region is CASSVAGQGTYEQYF. The DNA for the CDR3 is TGTGCCAGCAGCGTAGCGGGACAGGGGACCTACGAGCAGTACTTC.

Many counts were recorded for this clonotype. The rearrangement links TRBV5-1 to TRBJ1-1; D is possibly TRBD1 (5 bases). From germline, CDR1 is SGHRS and CDR2 YFSETQ. Trimming pared 6 bases from V and 3 bases from J, leaving 15 bases between. The CDR3 length is 14 residues. CDR3 protein: CASNNRDLDTEAFF. The CDR3 bases are TGCGCCAGCAACAACCGGGACCTGGACACTGAAGCTTTCTTT.

Only one count was recorded for this clonotype. One end of the junction is discordant with germline, which a read error may explain. V is TRBV7-3 and J is TRBJ2-1; D may be TRBD1 (5 bases). The CDR3 contains 14 residues. CDR1 SGHTA and CDR2 FQGTGA come from the germline V gene. CDR3 sequence (DNA): TGTGCCGGCAGTTACGACAGCTCCTACAATGAGCAGTTCTTC. It codes for CAGSYDSSYNEQFF.

This clonotype appeared a single time. The J gene is TRBJ2-7, the V gene TRBV4-1; TRBD2 matches 7 bases. The V gene's germline CDR1 is MGHRA and CDR2 YSYEKL. V gave up 1 base and J gave up 9 bases; unmatched junction bases: 6. This CDR3 comprises 13 residues. CDR3 protein: CASSQGTGGGQYF. The DNA of the CDR3 is TGCGCCAGCAGCCAAGGGACTGGCGGGGGGCAGTACTTC.

The chain employs TRBV5-1 and TRBJ1-2; TRBD1 might be the D (5 bases). V lost 2 bases, J lost 2 bases, and 10 bases lay in between. This CDR3 spans 14 amino acids. Germline V gene data show CDR1 as SGHRS and CDR2 as YFSETQ. The CDR3 DNA reads TGCGCCAGCAGCTTCTCCGGGGACAACTATGGCTACACCTTC. The encoded protein is CASSFSGDNYGYTF.

This clonotype is termed medium-sized. The rearrangement uses TRBV29-1 and TRBJ1-2; D possibly corresponds to TRBD1 (6 bases). CDR3 length equals 12 residues. Germline loops: CDR1 SQVTM, CDR2 ANQGSEA. The germline V and J ends were trimmed by 6 bases and 7 bases, with 15 bases remaining between them. The CDR3 loop is CSVATGYFGYTF. In DNA, the CDR3 is TGCAGCGTCGCTACAGGGTACTTTGGCTACACCTTC.

At least ten counts were recorded for this clonotype. This chain connects TRBV20-1 to TRBJ2-6; TRBD1 matches 9 bases. This CDR3 is built from 16 residues. Germline V lookup: CDR1 DFQATT, CDR2 SNEGSKA (reference sequence). J was trimmed by 2 bases and V by 5 bases; bases with no gene match: 7. The CDR3 coding sequence is TGCAGTGCTGTCTCACAGGGGGCTGCTGGGGCCAACGTCCTGACTTTC. Protein: CSAVSQGAAGANVLTF.

This clonotype is medium-sized (0.01 to 0.1%) by share. This chain links TRBV7-8 with TRBJ1-4; no reliable D call. The germline gives CDR1 SGHVS, CDR2 FQNEAQ. V was trimmed by 6 bases and J by 8 bases, leaving 13 bases between them. The CDR3 covers 13 residues. CDR3 sequence reads: CASSQESWEKLFF. CDR3 coding DNA: TGTGCCAGCAGTCAGGAGTCATGGGAAAAACTGTTTTTT.

This clonotype rates as medium-sized. The CDR3 protein is CASSMLMGSTEAFF. For the CDR3, the DNA is TGTGCCAGCAGCATGCTTATGGGTAGCACTGAAGCTTTCTTT. The chain has TRBV7-2 and TRBJ1-1; D gene uncertain. The V end was cut by 5 bases, the J end by 4 bases, with 14 bases between. The CDR3 runs to 14 residues. The germline gives CDR1 SGHTA, CDR2 FQGNSA. Based on the CDR3 plus reference TRBV7-2 and TRBJ1-1, the full variable domain is GAGVSQSPSNKVTEKGKDVELRCDPISGHTALYWYRQSLGQGLEFLIYFQGNSAPDKSGLPSDRFSAERTGGSVSTLTIQRTQQEDSAVYLCASSMLMGSTEAFFGQGTRLTVV.

This clonotype was seen at least ten times. The CDR3 nucleotides are TGTGCCAGCAGTTACCTGACAGGGACCCCCGGTCAGCCCCAGCATTTT. Its protein is CASSYLTGTPGQPQHF. The chain is built from TRBV28 and TRBJ1-5, with 7 nucleotides matching TRBD1. V shed 4 bases, J shed 6 bases, and the junction held 12 bases outside the gene matches. The CDR3 extends over 16 amino acids. Looked up from germline, CDR1 is MDHEN and CDR2 is SYDVKM.

This clonotype has a count of ten or more. V gene TRBV6-1 combines with J gene TRBJ2-7; 9 bases align to TRBD1. The CDR3 totals 13 residues. Germline lookup yields CDR1 MNHNS and CDR2 SASEGT. The V and J ends lost 3 bases and 7 bases, in that order; junction bases with no gene match: 4. CDR3 coding DNA: TGTGCCAGCAGTGACACAGGGGGCGAGGAGCAGTACTTC. Protein product: CASSDTGGEEQYF.

This clonotype is classed as medium-sized. The CDR3 loop reads CASSLGDSYGYTF. CDR3 DNA sequence: TGTGCCAGCAGCTTAGGGGACAGCTATGGCTACACCTTC. The gene calls are TRBV7-9 and TRBJ1-2; 7 bases line up with TRBD1. J lost 4 bases, V lost 1 base, and 0 bases had no gene match. CDR1 SEHNR and CDR2 FQNEAQ come from the germline V gene (reference sequence). This CDR3 spans 13 amino acids.

With respect to this clonotype: This clone may be a read error of a much larger clone one base away. The chain carries TRBV28 and TRBJ2-4, with no clear D. Trimming cost V 5 bases and J 1 base, with 6 bases left between them. The CDR3 runs 13 residues. Germline CDR1 and CDR2: MDHEN and SYDVKM. CDR3 coding DNA: TGTGCCAGCAGTGTGACGGCCAAAAACATTCAGTACTTC. The encoded protein is CASSVTAKNIQYF.

About this clonotype itself: Germline and junction disagree at one end, which may indicate a read error. The gene calls are TRBV11-3 and TRBJ2-7; D not certain. Germline assignment: CDR1 SGHNT and CDR2 YENEEA. This CDR3 has 14 amino acids. The CDR3 coding sequence is TGTGCCAGCGGCTTAGTCGACCTCCCCTACGAGCGGTACTTC. Translated: CASGLVDLPYERYF.